This is a list of T cell receptor beta chains from one sample in a study of OX40 agonist ivuxolimab in advanced cancers. The assay was immunoSEQ multiplex PCR, and TCRdb's table has in-frame clones only and misses some. The sample lists 60,000 to 70,000 clones, about 91% seen once, with around 13% in the top ten. The source was CD4+ or CD8+ T cells sorted from blood, collected in a trial of the OX40 agonist ivuxolimab. These TCRs come from an adult with an advanced solid tumor such as melanoma, head and neck, liver or kidney cancer. Each CDR3 is given with its conserved first and last residue. Part of the rows lack a size; the others show once, few, many or a class for expanded clones.

j_call clone_size v_call cdr3_aa
TRBJ1-3 NA TRBV7-8 CASSLLSGGLGNTIYF
TRBJ2-4 NA TRBV27 CASTPMGGGRNIQYF
TRBJ1-6 NA TRBV14 CASSLSAPGKNSPLHF
TRBJ2-7 NA TRBV7-9 CASSSGTVSYEQYF
TRBJ1-2 NA TRBV5-8 CASSWRDSLYGYTF
TRBJ2-2 NA TRBV7-9 CASSPPYTGELFF
TRBJ1-1 NA TRBV9 CASSPRGGRVLDTEAFF
TRBJ2-5 NA TRBV27 CASAGTGAQETQYF
TRBJ2-1 NA TRBV27 CASSGLGNEQFF
TRBJ2-1 NA TRBV27 CASSFPGTSSYNEQFF
TRBJ1-1 NA TRBV5-1 CASSLPDSGTEAFF
TRBJ2-1 NA TRBV29-1 CSGRREGNEQFF
TRBJ1-2 NA TRBV27 CASSLSGGNYGYTF
NA NA TRBV27 CASSRTSGGYYEQYF
TRBJ2-1 NA TRBV6-5 CASSSAGPNEQFF
TRBJ2-3 NA TRBV27 CASSLGLAGGAQYF
TRBJ2-2 once TRBV7-3 CASSFTGYSGGELFF
TRBJ1-2 NA TRBV7-6 CASSPSPGYGYTF
TRBJ2-2 few TRBV15 CATSRVLSGGSGELFF
TRBJ2-5 NA TRBV7-9 CASSPDIGAETQYF
TRBJ2-2 NA TRBV27 CASSLRLNTGELFF
TRBJ1-1 once TRBV5-1 CTSSRGMGTEAFF
TRBJ1-4 few TRBV6-5 CASGDRGTEKLFF
TRBJ1-5 NA TRBV19 CASGLAQHF
TRBJ1-6 NA TRBV2 CASRESSYNSPLHF
TRBJ2-7 NA TRBV10-2 CASMGTSGKLDYEQYF
TRBJ1-2 few TRBV25-1 CASMASWYGYTF
TRBJ2-3 NA TRBV19 CASSPYPTSTDTQYF
TRBJ2-1 NA TRBV29-1 CSVPGLAGGTNNEQFF
TRBJ1-2 NA TRBV2 CASRERDSNNLYGYTF
TRBJ2-7 NA TRBV5-4 CASSLWGAAYEQYF
TRBJ2-5 NA TRBV27 CASSLMGETQYF
TRBJ2-7 NA TRBV7-9 CASSFSGLATTEQYF